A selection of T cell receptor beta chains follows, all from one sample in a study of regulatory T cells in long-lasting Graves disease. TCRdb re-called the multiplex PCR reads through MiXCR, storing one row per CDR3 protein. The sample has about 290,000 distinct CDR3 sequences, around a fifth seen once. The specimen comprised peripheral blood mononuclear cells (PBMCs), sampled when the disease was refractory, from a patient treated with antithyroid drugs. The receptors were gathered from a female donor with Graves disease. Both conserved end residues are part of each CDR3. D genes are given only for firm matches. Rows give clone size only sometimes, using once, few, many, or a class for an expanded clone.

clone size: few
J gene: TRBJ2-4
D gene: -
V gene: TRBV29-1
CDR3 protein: CSATPSGGIRWNIQYF
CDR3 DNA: TGCAGCGCGACCCCGTCTGGGGGGATACGGTGGAACATTCAGTACTTC

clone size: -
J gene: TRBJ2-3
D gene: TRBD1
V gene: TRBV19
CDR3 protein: CASSRGRGQPDTQYF
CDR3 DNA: TGTGCCAGTAGTAGGGGCAGGGGGCAACCAGATACGCAGTATTTT

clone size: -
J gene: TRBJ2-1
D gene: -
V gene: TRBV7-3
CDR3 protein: CASSVQGYNEQFF
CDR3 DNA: TGTGCCAGCAGCGTCCAGGGTTACAATGAGCAGTTCTTC

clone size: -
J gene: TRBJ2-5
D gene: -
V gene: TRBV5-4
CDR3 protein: CASSLGPGEKTQYF
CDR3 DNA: TGTGCCAGCAGCCTCGGGCCAGGCGAGAAGACCCAGTACTTC

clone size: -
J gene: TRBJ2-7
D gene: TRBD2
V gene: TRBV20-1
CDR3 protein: CSADASGGEHEQYF
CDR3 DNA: TGCAGTGCTGACGCTAGCGGGGGAGAACACGAGCAGTACTTC

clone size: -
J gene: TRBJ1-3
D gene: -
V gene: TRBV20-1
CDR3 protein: CSVGGGVLNTIYF
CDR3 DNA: TGCAGTGTCGGGGGGGGGGTATTAAACACCATATATTTT

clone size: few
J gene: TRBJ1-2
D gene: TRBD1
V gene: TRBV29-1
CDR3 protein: CSVQEGGNYGYTF
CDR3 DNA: TGCAGCGTCCAAGAAGGGGGCAACTATGGCTACACCTTC

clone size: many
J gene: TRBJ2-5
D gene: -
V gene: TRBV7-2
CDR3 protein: CASNGPGGETQYF
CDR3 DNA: TGTGCCAGCAACGGACCGGGCGGGGAGACCCAGTACTTC

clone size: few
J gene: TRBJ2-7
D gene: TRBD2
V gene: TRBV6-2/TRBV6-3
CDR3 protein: CASRPGLAGSSYEQYF
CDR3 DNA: TGTGCCAGCAGGCCGGGACTAGCGGGGTCCTCCTACGAGCAGTACTTC

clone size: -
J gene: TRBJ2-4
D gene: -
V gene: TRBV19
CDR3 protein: CATSVGAGPKNIQYF
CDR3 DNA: TGTGCCACCTCGGTCGGGGCAGGCCCTAAAAACATTCAGTACTTC

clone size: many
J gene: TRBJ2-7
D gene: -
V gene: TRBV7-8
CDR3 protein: CASSLGQRVSSYEQYF
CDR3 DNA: TGTGCCAGCAGCTTAGGGCAGCGGGTAAGCTCCTACGAGCAGTACTTC

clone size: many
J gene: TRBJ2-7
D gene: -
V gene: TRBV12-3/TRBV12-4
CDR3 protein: CASSSRPNYEQYF
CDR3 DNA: TGTGCCAGCAGTTCCCGACCCAACTACGAGCAGTACTTC

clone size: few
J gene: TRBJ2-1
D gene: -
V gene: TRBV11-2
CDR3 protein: CASSPALSSYNEQFF
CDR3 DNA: TGTGCCAGCAGCCCCGCCTTGAGCTCCTACAATGAGCAGTTCTTC

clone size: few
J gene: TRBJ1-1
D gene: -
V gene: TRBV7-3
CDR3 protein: CASSLHTGADTEAFF
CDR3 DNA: TGTGCCAGCAGCCTACACACCGGGGCGGACACTGAAGCTTTCTTT

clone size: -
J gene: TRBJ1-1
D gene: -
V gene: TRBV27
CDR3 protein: CASSSQDARTEAFF
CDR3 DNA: TGTGCCAGCAGTTCGCAGGACGCGCGGACTGAAGCTTTCTTT

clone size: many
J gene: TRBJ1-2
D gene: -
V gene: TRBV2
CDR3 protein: CASIRDNYGYTF
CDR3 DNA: TGTGCCAGCATTAGAGATAACTATGGCTACACCTTC

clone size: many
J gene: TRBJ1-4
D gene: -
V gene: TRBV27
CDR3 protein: CASSLQTNEKLFF
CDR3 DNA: TGTGCCAGCAGTTTACAGACTAATGAAAAACTGTTTTTT

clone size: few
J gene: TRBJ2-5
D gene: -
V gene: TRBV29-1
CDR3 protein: CSVEDSGKETQYF
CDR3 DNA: TGCAGCGTTGAAGATAGCGGAAAAGAGACCCAGTACTTC

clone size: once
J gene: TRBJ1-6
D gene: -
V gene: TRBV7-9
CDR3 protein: CASSPGPGSSYNSPLHF
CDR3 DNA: TGTGCCAGCAGCCCCGGGCCCGGCAGCTCCTATAATTCACCCCTCCACTTT

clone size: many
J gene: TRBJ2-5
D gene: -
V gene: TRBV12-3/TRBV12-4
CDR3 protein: CASSFRGGETQYF
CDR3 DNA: TGTGCCAGCAGTTTCAGGGGAGGGGAGACCCAGTACTTC

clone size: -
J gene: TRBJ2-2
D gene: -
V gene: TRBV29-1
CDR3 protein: CSADLAPTGELFF
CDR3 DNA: TGCAGCGCTGATCTTGCCCCGACCGGGGAGCTGTTTTTT

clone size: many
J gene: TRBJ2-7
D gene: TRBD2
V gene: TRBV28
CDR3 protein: CASRTGGHNYEQYF
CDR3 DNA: TGTGCCAGCAGAACGGGAGGGCACAACTACGAGCAGTACTTC

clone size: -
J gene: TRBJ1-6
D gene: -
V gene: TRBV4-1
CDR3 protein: CASRQTGTTNSPLHF
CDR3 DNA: TGCGCCAGCAGACAGACCGGGACAACTAATTCACCCCTCCACTTT

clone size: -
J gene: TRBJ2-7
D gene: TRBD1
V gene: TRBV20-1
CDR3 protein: CSASWDRGHEQYF
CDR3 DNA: TGCAGTGCTAGTTGGGACAGGGGGCACGAGCAGTACTTC

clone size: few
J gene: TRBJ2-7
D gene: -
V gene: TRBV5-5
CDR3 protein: CASSASLIGRHYEQYF
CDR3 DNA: TGTGCCAGCAGCGCCTCCCTAATTGGTAGACATTACGAGCAGTACTTC

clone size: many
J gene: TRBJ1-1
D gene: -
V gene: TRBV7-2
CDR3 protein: CASSAEDSASKAFF
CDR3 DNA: TGTGCCAGCAGCGCAGAGGACAGCGCCTCTAAAGCTTTCTTT

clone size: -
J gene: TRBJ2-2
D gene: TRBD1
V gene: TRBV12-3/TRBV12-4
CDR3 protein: CASSDRASGELFF
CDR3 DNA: TGTGCCAGCTCCGACAGGGCCTCCGGGGAGCTGTTTTTT

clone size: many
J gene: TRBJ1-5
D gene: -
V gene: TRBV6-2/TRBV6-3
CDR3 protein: CASSFGDNQPQHF
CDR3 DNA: TGTGCCAGCAGTTTTGGGGACAATCAGCCCCAGCATTTT

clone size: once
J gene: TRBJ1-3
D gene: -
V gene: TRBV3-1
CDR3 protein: CASGSGLNTIYF
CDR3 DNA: TGTGCCAGCGGATCGGGGCTGAACACCATATATTTT

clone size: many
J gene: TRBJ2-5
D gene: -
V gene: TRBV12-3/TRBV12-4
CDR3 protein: CASSPQDLAETQYF
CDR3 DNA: TGTGCCAGCAGTCCCCAGGACCTTGCCGAGACCCAGTACTTC

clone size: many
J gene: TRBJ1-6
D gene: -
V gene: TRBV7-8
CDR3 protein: CASSLEADFNSPLHF
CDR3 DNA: TGTGCCAGCAGCTTAGAGGCAGATTTTAATTCACCCCTCCACTTT

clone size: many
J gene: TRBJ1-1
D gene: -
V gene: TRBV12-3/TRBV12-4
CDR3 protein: CASSLTGRDTEAFF
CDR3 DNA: TGTGCCAGCAGCTTAACAGGAAGGGACACTGAAGCTTTCTTT

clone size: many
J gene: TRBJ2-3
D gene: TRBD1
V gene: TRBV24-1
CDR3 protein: CATSGTGGADTQYF
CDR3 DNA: TGTGCCACCAGTGGGACAGGGGGTGCAGATACGCAGTATTTT

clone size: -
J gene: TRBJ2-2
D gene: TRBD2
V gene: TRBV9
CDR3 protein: CASSQVGTRSGELFF
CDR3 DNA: TGTGCCAGCAGCCAAGTCGGGACTAGGTCCGGGGAGCTGTTTTTT

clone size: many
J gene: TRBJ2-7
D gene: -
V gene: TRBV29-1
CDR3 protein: CSVGDGGYEQYF
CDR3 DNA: TGCAGCGTTGGAGACGGAGGTTACGAGCAGTACTTC

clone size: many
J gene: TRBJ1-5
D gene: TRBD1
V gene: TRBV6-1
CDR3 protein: CASSPTGEGNQPQHF
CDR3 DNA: TGTGCCAGCAGCCCGACAGGGGAAGGCAATCAGCCCCAGCATTTT

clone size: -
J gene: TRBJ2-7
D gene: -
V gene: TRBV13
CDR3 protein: CASSLGERSEQYF
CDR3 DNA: TGTGCCAGCAGCTTAGGGGAGCGTTCCGAGCAGTACTTC

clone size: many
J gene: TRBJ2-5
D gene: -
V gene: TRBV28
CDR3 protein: CASTAGRDEETQYF
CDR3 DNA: TGTGCCAGCACAGCCGGCAGGGACGAAGAGACCCAGTACTTC

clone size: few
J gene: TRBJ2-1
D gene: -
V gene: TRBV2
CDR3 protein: CASSDTPSYNEQFF
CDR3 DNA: TGTGCCAGCAGTGACACCCCCTCCTACAATGAGCAGTTCTTC

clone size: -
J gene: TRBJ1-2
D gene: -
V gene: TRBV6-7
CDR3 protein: CARVLEHGGYTF
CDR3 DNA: TGTGCCAGAGTCCTGGAACACGGTGGCTACACCTTC

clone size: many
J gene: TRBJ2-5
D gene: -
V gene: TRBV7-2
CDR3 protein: CASSSTSGLETQYF
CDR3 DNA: TGTGCCAGCAGCTCTACATCAGGCTTAGAGACCCAGTACTTC

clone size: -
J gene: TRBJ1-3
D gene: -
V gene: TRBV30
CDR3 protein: CAWTPGYTGNTIYF
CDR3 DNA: TGTGCCTGGACCCCGGGTTACACTGGAAACACCATATATTTT